Presented here are 16 T cell receptor beta chains from one specimen sequenced in a study of blood T cell repertoires in COVID-19. The data were produced by immunoSEQ multiplex PCR, yet TCRdb's version contains in-frame clones alone and is incomplete. The sample records over 40,000 clones, 90% to 95% being singletons. Sequencing was performed on peripheral blood. These receptors all stem from a woman older than 75 with acute or convalescent COVID-19.

V is TRBV6-5 and J is TRBJ2-7; 10 bases agree with TRBD2. After removal of 4 bases from V and 7 bases from J, the junction contained 7 bases not matched to a gene. This CDR3 region has 14 residues. Germline V gene sequence: CDR1 MNHEY, CDR2 SVGAGI. CDR3 sequence (DNA): TGTGCCAGCAGTTTAGCGGGAGGCCTAGGGGAGCAGTACTTC. Amino acid sequence: CASSLAGGLGEQYF.

This chain uses TRBV10-3 with TRBJ2-7; 8 bases line up with TRBD2. The CDR3 contains 15 residues. V gave up 5 bases and J gave up 2 bases; unmatched junction bases: 8. From germline, CDR1 is ENHRY and CDR2 SYGVKD. The CDR3: CAISSQAGAAYEQYF. The CDR3 nucleotides are TGTGCCATCAGTTCGCAAGCGGGAGCGGCCTACGAGCAGTACTTC.

CDR3 region: CASSDPGQGYGYTF. The CDR3 region has the DNA TGTGCCAGCAGTGATCCCGGACAGGGCTATGGCTACACCTTC. The chain carries TRBV27 and TRBJ1-2; 8 bases are a match to TRBD1. Germline CDR1 and CDR2: MNHEY and SMNVEV (reference sequence). CDR3 size: 14 residues. V lost 5 bases, J lost 4 bases, and 6 bases stayed unmatched.

This chain connects TRBV3-1 (or the pseudogene TRBV3-2) to TRBJ1-5, with D unresolved. Trimming removed 1 base from V and 0 bases from J, with 4 bases in between. This CDR3 has 14 amino acids. Per the germline V gene, CDR1 is LGHDT and CDR2 is YNNKEL (reference sequence). The CDR3 sequence: CASSQGLSNQPQHF. The CDR3 DNA is TGTGCCAGCAGCCAAGGGCTTAGCAATCAGCCCCAGCATTTT.

The chain employs TRBV5-4 and TRBJ1-6, with D perhaps TRBD1 (6 bases). This CDR3 has 16 amino acids. Per germline, CDR1 SGHNT and CDR2 YYREEE (reference sequence). V was shortened by 0 bases and J by 11 bases, with 18 bases between the two germline ends. As DNA, the CDR3 is TGTGCCAGCAGCTTGGTTGCAGGGGTCACACGACCACCCCTCCACTTT. Residues: CASSLVAGVTRPPLHF.

This clone was recorded a few times. V is TRBV7-8 and J is TRBJ1-1; 8 bases are shared with TRBD1. CDR1 SGHVS and CDR2 FQNEAQ come from the germline V gene. J was trimmed by 5 bases and V by 6 bases; bases with no gene match: 11. This CDR3 has 15 residues. The DNA of the CDR3 is TGTGCCAGCAGTCAAAAACGGACAGGGCCGACTGAAGCTTTCTTT. Protein sequence: CASSQKRTGPTEAFF.

The chain combines TRBV5-4 with TRBJ2-7; 13 nucleotides agree with TRBD2. Germline V CDR1 and CDR2: SGHNT, YYREEE (reference sequence). The CDR3 runs to 16 residues. V shed 3 bases and J 6 bases; nucleotides not matched to a gene: 9. The DNA for the CDR3 is TGTGCCAGCAGCTGGGGGGGACTAGCGGGGTCGGTCGAGCAGTACTTC. This codes for CASSWGGLAGSVEQYF. The whole variable domain, remainder taken from reference TRBV5-4 and TRBJ2-7, is ETGVTQSPTHLIKTRGQQVTLRCSSQSGHNTVSWYQQALGQGPQFIFQYYREEENGRGNFPPRFSGLQFPNYSSELNVNALELDDSALYLCASSWGGLAGSVEQYFGPGTRLTVT.

The sample holds a few counts of this clone. This sequence joins TRBV19 and TRBJ2-7; 7 positions match TRBD1. Germline trimming cut 7 bases from V and 4 bases from J; bases unmatched to any gene: 13. Germline V lookup: CDR1 LNHDA, CDR2 SQIVND (reference sequence). The CDR3 totals 15 residues. The CDR3 DNA reads as TGTGCCAGTATGGGGACAGCCGAGGGTCCTTACGAGCAGTACTTC. This translates into CASMGTAEGPYEQYF.

The chain combines TRBV15 with TRBJ1-4, with TRBD1 matching over 11 bases. V was pared by 0 bases and J by 10 bases, with 10 bases of the junction left unmatched. CDR1 LNHNV and CDR2 YYDKDF come from the germline V gene (reference sequence). The CDR3 runs to 17 residues. CDR3 in DNA: TGTGCCACCAGCAGAGAGCGGACAGGGGGCTTAGTTGTAAAACTGTTTTTT. Encoded protein: CATSRERTGGLVVKLFF.

A few counts support this clone. Here the CDR3 reads CASSLALAGNEQFF. Written as DNA, the CDR3 is TGTGCCAGCAGCTTAGCCCTAGCTGGCAATGAGCAGTTCTTC. V and J are TRBV11-1 and TRBJ2-1, with a possible D match to TRBD2 (5 bases). Trimming pared 0 bases from V and 6 bases from J, leaving 9 bases between. The CDR3 is made up of 14 amino acids. The germline CDR1 and CDR2 sequences are SGHAT and FQDESV (reference sequence). The full variable domain, in which reference TRBV11-1 and TRBJ2-1 provide the parts outside the CDR3, is EAEVAQSPRYKITEKSQAVAFWCDPISGHATLYWYRQILGQGPELLVQFQDESVVDDSQLPKDRFSAERLKGVDSTLKIQPAELGDSAMYLCASSLALAGNEQFFGPGTRLTVL.

This sequence joins TRBV7-3 and TRBJ1-2, with 8 bases identical to TRBD1. The CDR3 is 17 residues long. CDR1 and CDR2 from the germline V gene are SGHTA and FQGTGA. V was pared by 2 bases and J by 8 bases, with 16 bases of the junction left unmatched. The CDR3 nucleotides read TGTGCCAGCAGCTTAGGTCTGGCAGGGGGCGCGGGTGAAGGCTACACCTTC. This codes for CASSLGLAGGAGEGYTF.

The rearrangement joins TRBV5-1 to TRBJ1-1, with 8 bases lining up with TRBD1. Germline assignment: CDR1 SGHRS and CDR2 YFSETQ. With V trimmed by 5 bases and J by 4 bases, 4 bases remained unmatched. This CDR3 has 13 residues. The CDR3 reads CASSSGQGTEAFF. The CDR3 region has the DNA TGCGCCAGCAGTAGTGGACAGGGCACTGAAGCTTTCTTT.

The genes are TRBV27 and TRBJ2-7, with 8 bases fitting TRBD2. The ends lost 10 bases at V and 2 bases at J; junction bases unmatched: 10. The germline V gene has CDR1 MNHEY and CDR2 SMNVEV (reference sequence). This CDR3 contains 14 residues. CDR3 sequence: CAKRGGGRPYEQYF. CDR3 nucleotide sequence: TGTGCCAAACGGGGGGGCGGGAGGCCCTACGAGCAGTACTTC.

The chain links TRBV11-1 to TRBJ2-7; weak D call: TRBD1 (5 bases). The CDR3 is made up of 15 amino acids. The V gene lost 6 bases and the J gene lost 5 bases, with 20 bases spanning the gap. Germline CDR1 SGHAT, CDR2 FQDESV (reference sequence). The CDR3 spells CASSSLSRAEHEQYF. DNA for the CDR3: TGTGCCAGCAGTTCTTTATCCAGGGCGGAGCACGAGCAGTACTTC. Together with reference TRBV11-1 and TRBJ2-7, the CDR3 gives the full variable domain: EAEVAQSPRYKITEKSQAVAFWCDPISGHATLYWYRQILGQGPELLVQFQDESVVDDSQLPKDRFSAERLKGVDSTLKIQPAELGDSAMYLCASSSLSRAEHEQYFGPGTRLTVT.

V is TRBV18 and J is TRBJ2-2, with D uncertain. The V gene's germline CDR1 is KGHSH and CDR2 LQKENI. V lost 3 bases and J lost 1, with 9 bases in between. The CDR3 spans 15 residues. CDR3 DNA: TGTGCCAGCTCACCCCCCAGGCTGAACACCGGGGAGCTGTTTTTT. This translates into CASSPPRLNTGELFF.

The DNA for the CDR3 is TGTGCCAGCAGTGAACGGGAGGGGACACCCCTCCACTTT. Translating it yields CASSEREGTPLHF. V usage is TRBV6-1 and J usage is TRBJ1-6, with a weak D call TRBD1 (5 bases). Trimming took off 2 bases at V and 11 bases at J, with 10 bases between the two ends. There are 13 residues in the CDR3. Germline V gives CDR1 MNHNS, CDR2 SASEGT.